Each of the 15 T cell receptor beta chains below was sequenced from the same sample in a study of shared clonotypes between healthy human individuals. Clones were sequenced by immunoSEQ multiplex PCR, and TCRdb holds only the in-frame ones, with some missing. The sample has around 620,000 clones; 85% to 95% are singletons. CD8 cells classed as naive were CD45RO-negative and positively selected for CCR7, excluding terminally differentiated effector memory CD45RA+ cells. What was sequenced was naive CD8+ T cells sorted from blood. The receptors originated from a woman aged 25 to 39 in good health.

The CDR3 DNA sequence: TGTGCCAGCAGCTTAGACAGGGGCAGTGGCTACACCTTC. Translated, it gives CASSLDRGSGYTF. The chain uses TRBV7-9 and TRBJ1-2, with 7 bases that match TRBD1. The CDR3 length is 13 residues. V was clipped by 1 base and J by 7 bases; unmatched bases: 3. Germline V lookup: CDR1 SEHNR, CDR2 FQNEAQ (reference sequence).

This chain connects TRBV2 to TRBJ2-1; 11 nucleotides align to TRBD2. This CDR3 spans 16 amino acids. The V segment lost 4 bases and the J segment 7 bases; nucleotides outside the gene matches: 9. CDR1 is SNHLY, CDR2 FYNNEI, per germline. CDR3 region: CASSGNIAGGPNEQFF. In DNA, the CDR3 is TGTGCCAGCAGTGGAAATATAGCGGGAGGGCCGAATGAGCAGTTCTTC.

The chain joins TRBV6-1 to TRBJ2-5; possible D gene TRBD2, 6 bases. The CDR3 loop spans 15 amino acids. CDR1 MNHNS and CDR2 SASEGT come from the germline V gene. V was trimmed by 3 bases and J by 1 base, leaving 12 bases between them. CDR3 residues: CASSDWVGGQETQYF. The CDR3 DNA sequence: TGTGCCAGCAGTGATTGGGTGGGGGGCCAAGAGACCCAGTACTTC.

This chain joins TRBV30 and TRBJ2-1; maybe TRBD2 (6 bases). Germline assignment: CDR1 GTSNPN and CDR2 SVGIG (reference sequence). CDR3 length equals 16 residues. Trimming removed 0 bases at V and 4 bases at J, with 16 bases between. CDR3 in amino acids: CAWSVLRRELYNEQFF. In DNA form, the CDR3 reads TGTGCCTGGAGTGTACTAAGGAGGGAGCTTTACAATGAGCAGTTCTTC.

The rearrangement uses TRBV10-3 and TRBJ1-5; D is possibly TRBD1 (5 bases). The germline V and J ends were trimmed by 4 bases and 3 bases, with 10 bases remaining between them. The CDR3 is 14 amino acids. CDR1 is ENHRY, CDR2 SYGVKD, per germline. The DNA of the CDR3 is TGTGCCATCAGTGCAGGGTCATCCAATCAGCCCCAGCATTTT. Protein product: CAISAGSSNQPQHF.

This rearrangement joins TRBV4-1 to TRBJ2-2; no reliable D call. The CDR3 consists of 14 residues. V gave up 7 bases and J gave up 2 bases, with 11 bases separating them. Germline V CDR1 and CDR2: MGHRA, YSYEKL. This chain's CDR3 is CASKFHSNTGELFF. The CDR3 DNA sequence: TGCGCCAGCAAATTCCATTCTAACACCGGGGAGCTGTTTTTT.

The V and J genes are TRBV6-6 and TRBJ2-7; 13 nucleotides align to TRBD2. The CDR3 is 15 amino acids. V lost 4 bases, J lost 2 bases, and 2 bases stayed unmatched. CDR1 and CDR2 from the germline V gene are MNHNY and SVGAGI (reference sequence). CDR3 coding DNA: TGTGCCAGCAGTTTTGGGACTAGCGGGGCCTACGAGCAGTACTTC. Translating it yields CASSFGTSGAYEQYF.

V usage is TRBV4-1 and J usage is TRBJ1-6, with D uncertain. The germline gives CDR1 MGHRA, CDR2 YSYEKL. The V and J ends lost 1 base and 7 bases respectively, with 14 bases between them. The CDR3 totals 16 residues. The CDR3 coding sequence is TGCGCCAGCAGCCAAGGGACTTCCCAGGCAAATTCACCCCTCCACTTT. It translates to CASSQGTSQANSPLHF.

This clone was picked up one time. V is TRBV18 and J is TRBJ2-4; D perhaps matches TRBD1 (9 bases). From germline, CDR1 is KGHSH and CDR2 LQKENI. Trimming cost V 0 bases and J 0 bases, with 30 bases left between them. The CDR3 has 23 residues. For the CDR3, the DNA is TGTGCCAGCTCACCACCCATCCTGGGACAGGGCGGGAGGATCGAGGTAGCCAAAAACATTCAGTACTTC. It is translated as CASSPPILGQGGRIEVAKNIQYF.

V usage is TRBV19 and J usage is TRBJ2-1; TRBD2 might be the D (7 bases). CDR1 LNHDA and CDR2 SQIVND come from the germline V gene (reference sequence). V lost 5 bases, J lost 5 bases, and 19 bases lay in between. CDR3 size: 16 residues. The CDR3 nucleotides are TGTGCCAGTAGTTCTTTAGGGGGAGGGGCTGACAATGAGCAGTTCTTC. It specifies CASSSLGGGADNEQFF.

This clone was recorded once. The rearrangement links TRBV5-1 to TRBJ2-7; tentatively, D is TRBD1 or TRBD2 (5 bases each). The V and J ends lost 0 bases and 2 bases respectively, with 15 bases between them. The length of the CDR3 is 16 residues. Germline CDR1 and CDR2: SGHRS and YFSETQ. The CDR3 DNA follows: TGCGCCAGCAGCTTGGCCCGTGGCCAGGGAGCCTACGAGCAGTACTTC. This codes for CASSLARGQGAYEQYF.

This clone appeared once. The CDR3 spells CASRAGTGYQPQHF. DNA for the CDR3: TGTGCCAGCAGAGCCGGGACAGGTTATCAGCCCCAGCATTTT. This chain links TRBV6-5 with TRBJ1-5; 8 bases fit TRBD1. V lost 6 bases, J lost 5 bases, and 6 bases stayed unmatched. CDR3 length equals 14 residues. CDR1 is MNHEY, CDR2 SVGAGI, per germline.

In its sample, this clone was seen once. The chain combines TRBV14 with TRBJ2-1, with 9 nucleotides matching TRBD2. Germline CDR1 and CDR2: SGHDN and FVKESK. There are 20 residues in the CDR3. Trimming removed 0 bases from V and 0 bases from J; junction bases left unmatched: 12. The CDR3 DNA sequence: TGTGCCAGCAGCCAAGATCTTGGATTAGCGGGAGTTAGCTCCTACAATGAGCAGTTCTTC. Translation: CASSQDLGLAGVSSYNEQFF. Full variable domain (missing parts from reference TRBV14 and TRBJ2-1): EAGVTQFPSHSVIEKGQTVTLRCDPISGHDNLYWYRRVMGKEIKFLLHFVKESKQDESGMPNNRFLAERTGGTYSTLKVQPAELEDSGVYFCASSQDLGLAGVSSYNEQFFGPGTRLTVL.

V and J are TRBV6-7 and TRBJ2-5, with D tentatively TRBD2 (6 bases). TRBV6-7 is filed as an ORF, its function uncertain. Trimming took off 3 bases at V and 5 bases at J, with 10 bases between the two ends. The CDR3 runs 13 residues. The CDR3 DNA follows: TGTGCCAGCAGTTATCGGAGGGCTGAGACCCAGTACTTC. Encoded protein: CASSYRRAETQYF.

The chain links TRBV6-5 to TRBJ2-1; D gene unclear. The CDR3 runs 10 residues. Trimming stripped 8 bases from V and 10 bases from J, with 9 bases between. Germline V gives CDR1 MNHEY, CDR2 SVGAGI. CDR3 loop: CASGWGEQFF. As DNA, the CDR3 is TGTGCCAGCGGGTGGGGAGAGCAGTTCTTC.